A selection of T cell receptor beta chains follows, all from one sample in a study of T cell responses to AZD1222 COVID-19 vaccine. Profiling relied on immunoSEQ multiplex PCR, and the TCRdb table lists in-frame clones only, not all of them. The table records fewer than 120,000 clones, around 90% of them present only once. This specimen was peripheral blood, taken 28 days after the second AZD1222 dose. These receptors all stem from an adult who received the AZD1222 COVID-19 vaccine. Both conserved end residues are part of each CDR3. D genes are given only for firm matches. Size tells how often a clone was seen (once, few, many) or the class of an expanded clone, and some rows leave it out.

D gene: .
clone size: .
V gene: TRBV6-6
J gene: TRBJ2-3
CDR3 DNA: TGTGCCAGCAGTTACGGAGGGCCCAGCGATACGCAGTATTTT
CDR3 protein: CASSYGGPSDTQYF

D gene: TRBD1
clone size: many
V gene: TRBV5-4
J gene: TRBJ2-7
CDR3 DNA: TGTGCCAGCAGTTGGGACAGGAGCTACGAGCAGTACTTC
CDR3 protein: CASSWDRSYEQYF

D gene: TRBD2
clone size: .
V gene: TRBV7-3
J gene: TRBJ2-2
CDR3 DNA: TGTGCCAGCAGCCATCCGGGGGGGGCAGGGACCAACACCGGGGAGCTGTTTTTT
CDR3 protein: CASSHPGGAGTNTGELFF

D gene: .
clone size: .
V gene: TRBV13
J gene: TRBJ2-1
CDR3 DNA: TGTGCCAGCAGCTTAACAGCAAATGAGCAGTTCTTC
CDR3 protein: CASSLTANEQFF

D gene: .
clone size: .
V gene: TRBV6-1
J gene: TRBJ1-3
CDR3 DNA: TGTGCCAGCAGTTTCAGGGCTAGTGGAAACACCATATATTTT
CDR3 protein: CASSFRASGNTIYF

D gene: TRBD1
clone size: .
V gene: TRBV11-2
J gene: TRBJ2-5
CDR3 DNA: TGTGCCAGCAGCTTCACTGGGACAGAAGAGACCCAGTACTTC
CDR3 protein: CASSFTGTEETQYF

D gene: .
clone size: .
V gene: TRBV28
J gene: TRBJ2-7
CDR3 DNA: TGTGCCAGCAGCTCCAACTACGAGCAGTACTTC
CDR3 protein: CASSSNYEQYF

D gene: TRBD2
clone size: once
V gene: TRBV7-2
J gene: TRBJ2-1
CDR3 DNA: TGTGCCAGCAGCTTAGGTCCTAGCGGGAGGGATATCTACAATGAGCAGTTCTTC
CDR3 protein: CASSLGPSGRDIYNEQFF

D gene: TRBD1
clone size: .
V gene: TRBV19
J gene: TRBJ1-3
CDR3 DNA: TGTGCCAGTGCTACAGGGGGCGTTGGAAACACCATATATTTT
CDR3 protein: CASATGGVGNTIYF

D gene: TRBD2
clone size: .
V gene: TRBV27
J gene: TRBJ2-1
CDR3 DNA: TGTGCCAGCAGTTTTTTGACTAGCGGGAAATTTTACAATGAGCAGTTCTTC
CDR3 protein: CASSFLTSGKFYNEQFF

D gene: .
clone size: .
V gene: TRBV5-1
J gene: TRBJ2-2
CDR3 DNA: TGCGCCAGCAGCTGGGGGACTCAGAACACCGGGGAGCTGTTTTTT
CDR3 protein: CASSWGTQNTGELFF

D gene: .
clone size: .
V gene: TRBV5-4
J gene: TRBJ2-2
CDR3 DNA: TGTGCCAGCGGACCCGCGGGCAACACCGGGGAGCTGTTTTTT
CDR3 protein: CASGPAGNTGELFF

D gene: TRBD1
clone size: .
V gene: TRBV5-1
J gene: TRBJ1-1
CDR3 DNA: TGCGCCAGCAGCGGCGGACAGGGGGGATTGTCTGAAGCTTTCTTT
CDR3 protein: CASSGGQGGLSEAFF

D gene: TRBD1
clone size: .
V gene: TRBV2
J gene: TRBJ1-4
CDR3 DNA: TGTGCCAGCAGTCTACAGGGGACTAATGAAAAACTGTTTTTT
CDR3 protein: CASSLQGTNEKLFF

D gene: TRBD2
clone size: .
V gene: TRBV13
J gene: TRBJ2-3
CDR3 DNA: TGTGCCAGCAGCTCCCGGGCCGGGGGGGATACGCAGTATTTT
CDR3 protein: CASSSRAGGDTQYF

D gene: TRBD2
clone size: .
V gene: TRBV4-2
J gene: TRBJ2-3
CDR3 DNA: TGTGCCAGCAGCCAAGATCCGGGGGGAGATACGCAGTATTTT
CDR3 protein: CASSQDPGGDTQYF

D gene: TRBD2
clone size: .
V gene: TRBV10-1
J gene: TRBJ2-2
CDR3 DNA: TGCGCCAGCAGTGAGTTAGCGGGGGCGAACACCGGGGAGCTGTTTTTT
CDR3 protein: CASSELAGANTGELFF

D gene: .
clone size: .
V gene: TRBV19
J gene: TRBJ2-6
CDR3 DNA: TGTGCCAGTAGTTTACAGGGAGGCCTAAGAGGGGCCAACGTCCTGACTTTC
CDR3 protein: CASSLQGGLRGANVLTF

D gene: TRBD1
clone size: .
V gene: TRBV27
J gene: TRBJ1-2
CDR3 DNA: TGTGCCAGCAGTTTATCCCCGCAGGGGGCCATCTATGGCTACACCTTC
CDR3 protein: CASSLSPQGAIYGYTF

D gene: .
clone size: few
V gene: TRBV24-1
J gene: TRBJ2-5
CDR3 DNA: TGTGCCACCAGTGATGGCCACCAAGAGACCCAGTACTTC
CDR3 protein: CATSDGHQETQYF

D gene: .
clone size: .
V gene: TRBV5-1
J gene: TRBJ2-5
CDR3 DNA: TGCGCCAGCACTTCACTCATGGGGGAGGCCCAGTACTTC
CDR3 protein: CASTSLMGEAQYF

D gene: TRBD1
clone size: .
V gene: TRBV5-1
J gene: TRBJ1-1
CDR3 DNA: TGCGCCAGCAGCCCGGGGACAGGGGTAGAAGCTTTCTTT
CDR3 protein: CASSPGTGVEAFF

D gene: .
clone size: once
V gene: TRBV29-1
J gene: TRBJ1-1
CDR3 DNA: TGCAGCGTTGAAGAATTTTTCCGGGACACGAACACTGAAGCTTTCTTT
CDR3 protein: CSVEEFFRDTNTEAFF

D gene: .
clone size: .
V gene: TRBV28
J gene: TRBJ1-1
CDR3 DNA: TGTGCCAGCAGTTTAGGTCTGGTTATGAACACTGAAGCTTTCTTT
CDR3 protein: CASSLGLVMNTEAFF

D gene: .
clone size: .
V gene: TRBV11-2
J gene: TRBJ1-2
CDR3 DNA: TGTGCCAGCAACCCGACGGCAGGGGCTAACTATGGCTACACCTTC
CDR3 protein: CASNPTAGANYGYTF

D gene: .
clone size: .
V gene: TRBV19
J gene: TRBJ1-5
CDR3 DNA: TGTGCCAGTAGTATAGAGGGGAGGGGGTTTCAGCCCCAGCATTTT
CDR3 protein: CASSIEGRGFQPQHF

D gene: TRBD2
clone size: once
V gene: TRBV5-4
J gene: TRBJ2-5
CDR3 DNA: TGTGCCAGCAGCCCCTCGACTAGCCCGGAGACCCAGTACTTC
CDR3 protein: CASSPSTSPETQYF

D gene: .
clone size: few
V gene: TRBV28
J gene: TRBJ1-5
CDR3 DNA: TGTGCCAGCAAAGAAGGGGGACTTAATCAGCCCCAGCATTTT
CDR3 protein: CASKEGGLNQPQHF

D gene: .
clone size: .
V gene: TRBV18
J gene: TRBJ2-2
CDR3 DNA: TGTGCCAGCTCACCACTTATACTGAACACCGGGGAGCTGTTTTTT
CDR3 protein: CASSPLILNTGELFF

D gene: .
clone size: .
V gene: TRBV19
J gene: TRBJ2-1
CDR3 DNA: TGTGCCAGTAGTAAAGGGGAGTACAATGAGCAGTTCTTC
CDR3 protein: CASSKGEYNEQFF

D gene: .
clone size: .
V gene: TRBV28
J gene: TRBJ1-6
CDR3 DNA: TGTGCCAGCAGTTTAAATTCACCCCTCCACTTT
CDR3 protein: CASSLNSPLHF

D gene: .
clone size: .
V gene: TRBV5-1
J gene: TRBJ2-2
CDR3 DNA: TGCGCCAGCAGCTTGGCGGGTAGCCTTACCGGGGAGCTGTTTTTT
CDR3 protein: CASSLAGSLTGELFF

D gene: TRBD1
clone size: once
V gene: TRBV4-1
J gene: TRBJ2-2
CDR3 DNA: TGCGCCAGCAAGCCAATAGACAGGGCGGGCACCGGGGAGCTGTTTTTT
CDR3 protein: CASKPIDRAGTGELFF

D gene: .
clone size: .
V gene: TRBV2
J gene: TRBJ1-3
CDR3 DNA: TGTGCCAGCAGTGAGAGGGGCACCTCTGGAAACACCATATATTTT
CDR3 protein: CASSERGTSGNTIYF

D gene: .
clone size: .
V gene: TRBV28
J gene: TRBJ1-6
CDR3 DNA: TGTGCCAGCCTGGGGGGGAATTCACCCCTCCACTTT
CDR3 protein: CASLGGNSPLHF

D gene: TRBD1
clone size: .
V gene: TRBV2
J gene: TRBJ2-2
CDR3 DNA: TGTGCCAGCAGTGCCTGGACAGGGGACACCGGGGAGCTGTTTTTT
CDR3 protein: CASSAWTGDTGELFF

D gene: .
clone size: .
V gene: TRBV10-3
J gene: TRBJ1-3
CDR3 DNA: TGTGCCATCAGCCTAGACTCTGGAAACACCATATATTTT
CDR3 protein: CAISLDSGNTIYF

D gene: .
clone size: .
V gene: TRBV11-3
J gene: TRBJ1-1
CDR3 DNA: TGTGCCAGCAGCTTATGGAACACTGAAGCTTTCTTT
CDR3 protein: CASSLWNTEAFF

D gene: .
clone size: .
V gene: TRBV5-1
J gene: TRBJ1-1
CDR3 DNA: TGCGCCAGCAGCTTGGCCGCAGCGAACACTGAAGCTTTCTTT
CDR3 protein: CASSLAAANTEAFF

D gene: .
clone size: .
V gene: TRBV6-5
J gene: TRBJ1-6
CDR3 DNA: TGTGCCAGCAGTTACTCGACCGCCATGGGGGCCCTCCACTTT
CDR3 protein: CASSYSTAMGALHF

D gene: .
clone size: .
V gene: TRBV5-1
J gene: TRBJ2-3
CDR3 DNA: TGCGCCAGCAGCGCCGAAACAGATACGCAGTATTTT
CDR3 protein: CASSAETDTQYF

D gene: TRBD1
clone size: .
V gene: TRBV5-1
J gene: TRBJ1-5
CDR3 DNA: TGCGCCAGCAGCTTGAGCGGGACAGTTAATCAGCCCCAGCATTTT
CDR3 protein: CASSLSGTVNQPQHF

D gene: .
clone size: .
V gene: TRBV28
J gene: TRBJ2-2
CDR3 DNA: TGTGCCAGCAGTTTATCTGGCGGGACCGGGGAGCTGTTTTTT
CDR3 protein: CASSLSGGTGELFF

D gene: .
clone size: .
V gene: TRBV11-3
J gene: TRBJ1-2
CDR3 DNA: TGTGCCAGCAGCTTAGGGGTGCTGGGCAGAGTAACCCCCTATGGCTACACCTTC
CDR3 protein: CASSLGVLGRVTPYGYTF

D gene: .
clone size: .
V gene: TRBV5-1
J gene: TRBJ2-2
CDR3 DNA: TGCGCCAGCAGCGGATGGGTTGGGACACCGAACACCGGGGAGCTGTTTTTT
CDR3 protein: CASSGWVGTPNTGELFF

D gene: .
clone size: .
V gene: TRBV27
J gene: TRBJ2-7
CDR3 DNA: TGTGCCAGCAGTTTCAGGGGAGTTAGCTCCTACGAGCAGTACTTC
CDR3 protein: CASSFRGVSSYEQYF

D gene: .
clone size: .
V gene: TRBV5-4
J gene: TRBJ2-7
CDR3 DNA: TGTGCCAGCAGCTTGGATTGGGGCTACGAGCAGTACTTC
CDR3 protein: CASSLDWGYEQYF

D gene: .
clone size: .
V gene: TRBV3-1/TRBV3-2
J gene: TRBJ1-4
CDR3 DNA: TGTGCCAGCAGCCAAGGAACAGGGTACGAAAAACTGTTTTTT
CDR3 protein: CASSQGTGYEKLFF

D gene: TRBD2
clone size: .
V gene: TRBV2
J gene: TRBJ2-1
CDR3 DNA: TGTGCCAGCAGTCTAGCGGGGGATAACTACAATGAGCAGTTCTTC
CDR3 protein: CASSLAGDNYNEQFF

D gene: TRBD2
clone size: .
V gene: TRBV27
J gene: TRBJ2-2
CDR3 DNA: TGTGCCAGCAGTTTGCGGGGGGCCGACACCGGGGAGCTGTTTTTT
CDR3 protein: CASSLRGADTGELFF

D gene: .
clone size: .
V gene: TRBV27
J gene: TRBJ2-5
CDR3 DNA: TGTGCCAGCAGTTTAGGGAAGACCCAGTACTTC
CDR3 protein: CASSLGKTQYF

D gene: .
clone size: .
V gene: TRBV19
J gene: TRBJ1-4
CDR3 DNA: TGTGCCAGTAGTGGTCGTGCAGGCCGTAATGAAAAACTGTTTTTT
CDR3 protein: CASSGRAGRNEKLFF

D gene: .
clone size: .
V gene: TRBV5-6
J gene: TRBJ2-7
CDR3 DNA: TGTGCCAGCAGCTACGGGGTGAAGGTCTCCTACGAGCAGTACTTC
CDR3 protein: CASSYGVKVSYEQYF

D gene: TRBD1
clone size: .
V gene: TRBV19
J gene: TRBJ2-7
CDR3 DNA: TGTGCCAGTAGTCGCGGACAGGGAAGGACGCACGAGCAGTACTTC
CDR3 protein: CASSRGQGRTHEQYF

D gene: .
clone size: .
V gene: TRBV12-3/TRBV12-4
J gene: TRBJ2-7
CDR3 DNA: TGTGCCAGCAGTTTAGGGGCTAGCTACGAGCAGTACTTC
CDR3 protein: CASSLGASYEQYF

D gene: .
clone size: .
V gene: TRBV3-1/TRBV3-2
J gene: TRBJ1-4
CDR3 DNA: TGTGCCAGCAGCCAATCGGGGACTGGGAATAATGAAAAACTGTTTTTT
CDR3 protein: CASSQSGTGNNEKLFF

D gene: .
clone size: .
V gene: TRBV7-8
J gene: TRBJ2-3
CDR3 DNA: TGTGCCAGCAGCAAAGGAGGTACAGATACGCAGTATTTT
CDR3 protein: CASSKGGTDTQYF

D gene: .
clone size: .
V gene: TRBV12-5
J gene: TRBJ1-1
CDR3 DNA: TGTGCTAGTGGTTTGGCCGCCGGGACAGAAGCTTTCTTT
CDR3 protein: CASGLAAGTEAFF

D gene: TRBD2
clone size: .
V gene: TRBV4-1
J gene: TRBJ2-3
CDR3 DNA: TGCGCCAGCAGCCGCGCCGGGACTAACACAGATACGCAGTATTTT
CDR3 protein: CASSRAGTNTDTQYF